The 21 T cell receptor beta chains listed next were all sequenced from one sample in a study of healthy donors' naive CD4 and CD8 T cells. A linear amplification protocol produced the TCR libraries from around 510 ng of total RNA. TCRdb re-called the reads with MiXCR, one entry per CDR3 protein. The table has approximately 200,000 distinct CDR3 sequences, around 70% seen once. The specimen was naive CD4+ and CD8+ T cells sorted from blood, pooled from several donors. Source of these receptors: a pool of human donors in good health; the sample pools cells from several healthy donors.

The rearrangement joins TRBV30 to TRBJ2-5; possible D gene TRBD2, 5 bases. CDR1 is GTSNPN, CDR2 SVGIG, per germline (reference sequence). This CDR3 has 14 amino acids. The V gene lost 2 bases and the J gene lost 2 bases, with 12 bases spanning the gap. The CDR3 sequence: CAWSRRLPQETQYF. DNA of the CDR3: TGTGCCTGGAGTCGGAGACTACCACAAGAGACCCAGTACTTC.

The chain recombines TRBV29-1 with TRBJ1-2; D unclear. The V gene lost 4 bases and the J gene lost 4 bases, with 10 bases spanning the gap. The V gene's germline CDR1 is SQVTM and CDR2 ANQGSEA. The CDR3 has 12 residues. CDR3 DNA sequence: TGCAGCGTTGTGACTATTTCCTATGGCTACACCTTC. Translation gives CSVVTISYGYTF.

V is TRBV5-6 and J is TRBJ2-1; tentatively, D is TRBD2 (5 bases). CDR3 length: 14 residues. CDR1 is SGHDT, CDR2 YYEEEE, per germline. Trimming took 4 bases from V and 2 from J, leaving 10 bases between them. The CDR3 is CASSPGVAYNEQFF. The DNA of the CDR3 is TGTGCCAGCAGCCCCGGGGTTGCCTACAATGAGCAGTTCTTC.

The V call is TRBV2, the J call TRBJ2-2; the D gene is possibly TRBD1 (5 bases). The CDR3 extends over 13 amino acids. Germline V gives CDR1 SNHLY, CDR2 FYNNEI. V was trimmed by 6 bases and J by 6 bases, leaving 11 bases between them. Here the CDR3 DNA reads TGTGCCAGCAGACTCAGGGAATCCGGGGAGCTGTTTTTT. Translation: CASRLRESGELFF.

This chain connects TRBV30 to TRBJ1-1; no reliable D call. The CDR3 consists of 15 residues. In germline, CDR1 is GTSNPN, CDR2 SVGIG (reference sequence). The V gene lost 0 bases and the J gene lost 4 bases, with 15 bases spanning the gap. The CDR3, as DNA: TGTGCCTGGAGTGTAATTGGGGTTGGGAGCACTGAAGCTTTCTTT. Translation: CAWSVIGVGSTEAFF.

The chain links TRBV29-1 to TRBJ2-4; the D is unclear. Germline CDR1 reads SQVTM; CDR2 reads ANQGSEA. Trimming pared 6 bases from V and 7 bases from J, leaving 13 bases between. The CDR3 has 12 residues. The CDR3 DNA reads TGCAGCGTAACCAGTGGTCGGAACATTCAGTACTTC. Residues: CSVTSGRNIQYF.

The J gene is TRBJ2-5, the V gene TRBV29-1; 9 nucleotides line up with TRBD1. V gave up 2 bases and J gave up 9 bases; unmatched junction bases: 19. This CDR3 spans 17 amino acids. CDR1 is SQVTM, CDR2 ANQGSEA, per germline. CDR3: CSVERPSRGQGLNSQYF. CDR3 DNA sequence: TGCAGCGTTGAAAGGCCATCTAGGGGACAGGGCCTTAATTCCCAGTACTTC.

This rearrangement joins TRBV6-2 or TRBV6-3 to TRBJ2-5; D uncertain. V lost 4 bases and J 1 base, leaving 10 bases between the germline ends. The CDR3 runs to 14 residues. From germline, CDR1 is MNHEY and CDR2 SVGEGT. CDR3 sequence: CASSSDVIQETQYF. In nucleotides, the CDR3 is TGTGCCAGCAGTTCGGACGTTATCCAAGAGACCCAGTACTTC.

DNA of the CDR3: TGTGCCAGCAGCGTAGGACTAGCGAGTTCCTACGAGCAGTACTTC. It encodes CASSVGLASSYEQYF. The rearrangement uses TRBV5-5 and TRBJ2-7; TRBD2 matches 9 bases. J gave up 1 base and V 4 bases, and 6 bases lay outside the gene matches. The germline V gene encodes CDR1 SGHKS and CDR2 YYEKEE (reference sequence). The CDR3 extends over 15 amino acids. Using reference TRBV5-5 and TRBJ2-7 for the parts outside the CDR3, the full variable domain is DAGVTQSPTHLIKTRGQQVTLRCSPISGHKSVSWYQQVLGQGPQFIFQYYEKEERGRGNFPDRFSARQFPNYSSELNVNALLLGDSALYLCASSVGLASSYEQYFGPGTRLTVT.

The rearrangement joins TRBV29-1 to TRBJ2-5; TRBD2 matches 9 bases. This CDR3 has 13 residues. Looked up from germline, CDR1 is SQVTM and CDR2 is ANQGSEA. The ends lost 6 bases at V and 2 bases at J; junction bases unmatched: 4. The CDR3 reads CSVRTSVQETQYF. The CDR3 DNA is TGCAGCGTCCGGACTAGCGTTCAAGAGACCCAGTACTTC.

In regard to this clonotype: The junction does not match germline at one end; this may be a read error. This chain connects TRBV19 to TRBJ1-6; D possibly corresponds to TRBD1 (6 bases). The CDR3 has 16 amino acids. Germline CDR1 LNHDA, CDR2 SQIVND (reference sequence). CDR3 amino acids: CASNIDPRRRGTPLHF. The CDR3 DNA reads TGTGCCAGTAATATAGATCCGCGCAGGAGGGGGACACCCCTCCACTTT.

The V call is TRBV19, the J call TRBJ2-7; D gene uncertain. V lost 5 bases to trimming and J lost 0 bases, with 8 bases between them. The germline V gene has CDR1 LNHDA and CDR2 SQIVND (reference sequence). The CDR3 covers 13 residues. CDR3 DNA sequence: TGTGCCAGTAGTCTTTTCAACTCCTACGAGCAGTACTTC. Its protein product is CASSLFNSYEQYF.

This sequence joins TRBV19 and TRBJ1-2, with 7 bases fitting TRBD1. From germline, CDR1 is LNHDA and CDR2 SQIVND (reference sequence). The CDR3 contains 14 residues. With V trimmed by 4 bases and J by 4 bases, 6 bases remained unmatched. DNA of the CDR3: TGTGCCAGTAGTAGACAGGGACTGATCTATGGCTACACCTTC. It yields the protein CASSRQGLIYGYTF.

The chain recombines TRBV29-1 with TRBJ2-5; a possible D gene is TRBD1 (5 bases). Deletions cut 7 bases from V and 2 bases from J, with 17 bases between. The CDR3 runs to 14 residues. Germline V gene data show CDR1 as SQVTM and CDR2 as ANQGSEA. CDR3 in DNA: TGCAGCGCCTTTGACAGTGGTATACAAGAGACCCAGTACTTC. Its translation: CSAFDSGIQETQYF.

The rearrangement joins TRBV27 to TRBJ2-7, with D possibly matching TRBD1 (6 bases). V was pared by 5 bases and J by 0 bases, with 11 bases between. The CDR3 is made up of 14 amino acids. Germline V gene data show CDR1 as MNHEY and CDR2 as SMNVEV (reference sequence). CDR3 in amino acids: CASSPWDNSYEQYF. CDR3 nucleotide sequence: TGTGCCAGCAGTCCCTGGGACAACTCCTACGAGCAGTACTTC.

This clonotype was picked up a small number of times. J is TRBJ2-7 and V is TRBV29-1, with D possibly matching TRBD2 (6 bases). This CDR3 is 13 amino acids long. Trimming took 6 bases from V and 3 from J, leaving 15 bases between them. Germline lookup yields CDR1 SQVTM and CDR2 ANQGSEA. The CDR3 is CSVCRDLYYEQYV. DNA of the CDR3: TGCAGCGTATGCCGGGACTTGTACTACGAGCAGTACGTC.

The chain recombines TRBV12-3 or TRBV12-4 with TRBJ1-2; TRBD1 is a possible D gene (5 bases). The V end was cut by 7 bases, the J end by 11 bases, with 23 bases between. The CDR3 is 14 amino acids. CDR3 protein: CASTHGTSREGYTF. CDR3 nucleotide sequence: TGTGCCAGCACCCACGGGACCTCGAGGGAAGGTTACACCTTC.

The V and J genes are TRBV29-1 and TRBJ1-1; 10 bases align to TRBD1. The CDR3 has 13 amino acids. Germline V CDR1 and CDR2: SQVTM, ANQGSEA. The V gene end was trimmed by 4 bases and the J gene end by 8 bases; junction bases not matched to a gene: 7. For the CDR3, the DNA is TGCAGCGTTGCCGGGACAGGGGTTGCGGAAGCTTTCTTT. It specifies CSVAGTGVAEAFF.

This clonotype was counted between two and nine times. The gene calls are TRBV27 and TRBJ1-2; 11 positions match TRBD1. Germline V lookup: CDR1 MNHEY, CDR2 SMNVEV (reference sequence). CDR3 length: 16 residues. V lost 0 bases, J lost 5 bases, and 5 bases stayed unmatched. The CDR3 sequence: CASSLSPGQGVYGYTF. Written as DNA, the CDR3 is TGTGCCAGCAGTTTATCGCCGGGACAGGGGGTATATGGCTACACCTTC.

The rearrangement links TRBV29-1 to TRBJ2-5; no firm D call. Germline CDR1 SQVTM, CDR2 ANQGSEA. V lost 4 bases and J 4 bases, leaving 10 bases between the germline ends. This CDR3 has 12 residues. Here the CDR3 reads CSVVSIGETQYF. The CDR3 bases are TGCAGCGTTGTATCCATCGGAGAGACCCAGTACTTC.

This sequence joins TRBV29-1 and TRBJ2-1, with 8 bases that match TRBD2. J was trimmed by 4 bases and V by 2 bases; bases with no gene match: 7. This CDR3 region has 15 residues. The V gene's germline CDR1 is SQVTM and CDR2 ANQGSEA. The CDR3 DNA follows: TGCAGCGTTGAATCCCCTAGCGGGTTATACAATGAGCAGTTCTTC. It is translated as CSVESPSGLYNEQFF.